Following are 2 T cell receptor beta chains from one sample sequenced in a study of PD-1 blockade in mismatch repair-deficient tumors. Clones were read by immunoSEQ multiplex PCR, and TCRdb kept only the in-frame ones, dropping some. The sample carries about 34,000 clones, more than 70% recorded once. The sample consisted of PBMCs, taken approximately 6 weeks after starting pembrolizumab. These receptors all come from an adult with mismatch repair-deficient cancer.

The chain's CDR3 is CASSLMTGVNEKLFF. CDR3 bases: TGCGCCAGCAGCCTAATGACAGGGGTTAATGAAAAACTGTTTTTT. The V gene is TRBV5-1, the J gene TRBJ1-4; TRBD1 matches at 8 bases. Unmatched junction bases numbered 6, after V lost 4 bases and J lost 4 bases. CDR1 SGHRS and CDR2 YFSETQ come from the germline V gene. The CDR3 has 15 residues.

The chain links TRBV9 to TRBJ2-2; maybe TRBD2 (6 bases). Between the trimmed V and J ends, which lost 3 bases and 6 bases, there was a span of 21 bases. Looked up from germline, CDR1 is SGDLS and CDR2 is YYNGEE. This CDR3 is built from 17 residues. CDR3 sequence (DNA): TGTGCCAGCAGCGGAATGGGAGGACACGGGTCCTCCGGGGAGCTGTTTTTT. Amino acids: CASSGMGGHGSSGELFF.